This passage covers 26 T cell receptor beta chains from one sample sequenced in a study of shared clonotypes between healthy human individuals. Profiling relied on immunoSEQ multiplex PCR, and the TCRdb table lists in-frame clones only, not all of them. This repertoire shows about 2.3 million clones, over 90% found once; its top ten account for about 0.41%. Sample: naive CD4+ T cells from PBMCs. The subset: CD45RA+ positively selected. Source of these receptors: a man aged 18-30 years in good health. Some clones in this sample may be carry-over from other donors' samples.

This clone has just one count. The rearrangement uses TRBV7-9 and TRBJ1-5; unclear D gene. The CDR3 runs 14 residues. CDR1 and CDR2 (germline): SEHNR, FQNEAQ (reference sequence). With 4 bases removed from V and 7 bases from J, the gap between germline ends came to 14 bases. The CDR3, as DNA: TGTGCCAGCAGCTCGGACCCCTCGTTCCAGCCCCAGCATTTT. Translation: CASSSDPSFQPQHF.

CDR3 nucleotides: TGTGCCAGCAGGGGAACAGAATTAGGGACCTACGAGCAGTACTTC. The encoded protein is CASRGTELGTYEQYF. The rearrangement uses TRBV27 and TRBJ2-7; D not certain. The germline V gene has CDR1 MNHEY and CDR2 SMNVEV (reference sequence). This CDR3 has 15 amino acids. V lost 6 bases, J lost 2 bases, and 17 bases lay in between.

This clone was recorded only once. This chain connects TRBV7-9 to TRBJ2-7; tentatively, D is TRBD1 (6 bases). The CDR3 loop spans 15 amino acids. V was trimmed by 1 base and J by 7 bases, leaving 17 bases between them. CDR1 is SEHNR, CDR2 FQNEAQ, per germline (reference sequence). CDR3 DNA: TGTGCCAGCAGCTTAGACAGGGTCGGGGTTACGGAGCAGTACTTC. Translation gives CASSLDRVGVTEQYF.

The rearrangement joins TRBV5-4 to TRBJ1-2, with a weak D call TRBD1 (5 bases). Trimming took off 4 bases at V and 3 bases at J, with 10 bases between the two ends. Germline CDR1 and CDR2: SGHNT and YYREEE (reference sequence). The CDR3 consists of 13 residues. DNA of the CDR3: TGTGCCAGCAGCCCGGCAGGGTACTATGGCTACACCTTC. This codes for CASSPAGYYGYTF.

This sequence joins TRBV9 and TRBJ2-3; the match to TRBD2 covers 12 bases. The CDR3 is 15 residues long. Germline V gene data show CDR1 as SGDLS and CDR2 as YYNGEE. With 4 bases clipped from V and 5 bases from J, the junction kept 5 bases outside the gene matches. The CDR3 nucleotides read TGTGCCAGCAGCTATCCGGGACTAGCGGGAGATACGCAGTATTTT. Protein product: CASSYPGLAGDTQYF.

This clone came up a few times. The J gene is TRBJ2-4, the V gene TRBV20-1; no definite D call. Germline CDR1 reads DFQATT; CDR2 reads SNEGSKA (reference sequence). This CDR3 comprises 9 residues. V lost 3 bases and J 9 bases, leaving 3 bases between the germline ends. CDR3 DNA: TGCAGTGCTAGTCCCATTCAGTACTTC. Its protein product is CSASPIQYF.

The V gene is TRBV5-1, the J gene TRBJ2-1, with 11 bases that match TRBD2. The CDR3 runs to 19 residues. V shed 1 base and J 0 bases; nucleotides not matched to a gene: 9. The germline V gene encodes CDR1 SGHRS and CDR2 YFSETQ. This CDR3 reads CASSLLGLAGRSSYNEQFF. The CDR3 nucleotides are TGCGCCAGCAGCTTGTTAGGACTAGCGGGCAGGAGCTCCTACAATGAGCAGTTCTTC.

The chain carries TRBV7-2 and TRBJ2-1, with 8 bases that match TRBD2. Looked up from germline, CDR1 is SGHTA and CDR2 is FQGNSA. J gave up 0 bases and V 3 bases, and 1 base lay outside the gene matches. The CDR3 runs 15 residues. The CDR3 loop reads CASSFGGGSYNEQFF. The CDR3 region has the DNA TGTGCCAGCAGCTTCGGGGGGGGCTCCTACAATGAGCAGTTCTTC.

About this clone itself: Other DNA sequences within the sample encode an identical CDR3. The rearrangement links TRBV18 to TRBJ1-4, with D possibly matching TRBD1 (5 bases). Germline CDR1 reads KGHSH; CDR2 reads LQKENI. This CDR3 contains 14 residues. Trimming left V 3 bases short and J 3 bases short, with 8 bases between. CDR3 DNA: TGTGCCAGCTCACCTCGGGGGGCTAATGAAAAACTGTTTTTT. This gives the protein CASSPRGANEKLFF.

The table lists this clone with a count of one. The rearrangement links TRBV18 to TRBJ2-1; D might be TRBD1 (5 bases). Looked up from germline, CDR1 is KGHSH and CDR2 is LQKENI. CDR3 length: 13 residues. The V end was cut by 5 bases, the J end by 8 bases, with 13 bases between. The CDR3 sequence is CASSATGIHEQFF. The CDR3, as DNA: TGTGCCAGCTCAGCAACAGGTATCCATGAGCAGTTCTTC. The full variable domain, completed using reference TRBV18 and TRBJ2-1, is NAGVMQNPRHLVRRRGQEARLRCSPMKGHSHVYWYRQLPEEGLKFMVYLQKENIIDESGMPKERFSAEFPKEGPSILRIQQVVRGDSAAYFCASSATGIHEQFFGPGTRLTVL.

In this sample, this clone turned up once. The V and J genes are TRBV6-6 and TRBJ2-1; TRBD2 matches at 13 bases. Germline CDR1 MNHNY, CDR2 SVGAGI (reference sequence). The junction had 9 bases not matched to a gene; V was cut back by 6 bases and J by 10 bases. The length of the CDR3 is 15 residues. The CDR3 region is CASRYGTSGIGEQFF. CDR3 DNA sequence: TGTGCCAGCAGATACGGGACTAGCGGGATTGGGGAGCAGTTCTTC.

The chain joins TRBV11-2 to TRBJ1-3; no firm D call. Germline V gene data show CDR1 as SGHAT and CDR2 as FQNNGV. The CDR3 consists of 16 residues. V lost 0 bases to trimming and J lost 2 bases, with 11 bases between them. CDR3 in amino acids: CASSLDRWTTGNTIYF. The CDR3 DNA follows: TGTGCCAGCAGCTTAGACCGGTGGACGACTGGAAACACCATATATTTT.

The rearrangement links TRBV19 to TRBJ2-3; possible D gene TRBD2, 5 bases. Between the trimmed V and J ends, which lost 5 bases and 4 bases, there was a span of 16 bases. The CDR3 is made up of 15 amino acids. Germline V gene lookup returns CDR1 LNHDA and CDR2 SQIVND (reference sequence). CDR3 amino acids: CASSPGVGVPDTQYF. CDR3 coding DNA: TGTGCCAGTAGTCCTGGGGTGGGAGTACCAGATACGCAGTATTTT.

V and J are TRBV15 and TRBJ2-2; 9 nucleotides line up with TRBD1. This CDR3 comprises 16 residues. The germline gives CDR1 LNHNV, CDR2 YYDKDF (reference sequence). V lost 5 bases and J lost 4; bases outside the gene matches: 8. The CDR3 is CATSAQQGASTGELFF. DNA of the CDR3: TGTGCCACCAGCGCCCAACAGGGGGCTAGCACCGGGGAGCTGTTTTTT.

This rearrangement joins TRBV27 to TRBJ1-1; D remains ambiguous. The CDR3 runs to 14 residues. V lost 3 bases and J lost 0, with 8 bases in between. In germline, CDR1 is MNHEY, CDR2 SMNVEV (reference sequence). CDR3: CASSFRALNTEAFF. For the CDR3, the DNA is TGTGCCAGCAGTTTTAGGGCATTGAACACTGAAGCTTTCTTT.

V usage is TRBV28 and J usage is TRBJ1-3; possible D gene TRBD1, 6 bases. The CDR3 extends over 19 amino acids. V shed 3 bases and J shed 2 bases, with 23 bases lying between them. The germline gives CDR1 MDHEN, CDR2 SYDVKM. The CDR3, as DNA: TGTGCCAGCAGTTTTAGCCCAGGGGCCACCCCAGCCCCTGGAAACACCATATATTTT. Translating it yields CASSFSPGATPAPGNTIYF.

The chain couples TRBV5-1 to TRBJ2-2; TRBD2 aligns across 8 bases. Germline CDR1 reads SGHRS; CDR2 reads YFSETQ. The junction had 7 bases not matched to a gene; V was cut back by 4 bases and J by 5 bases. This CDR3 contains 15 residues. CDR3 in DNA: TGCGCCAGCAGCCAGGATAAGCGGGGGACCGGGGAGCTGTTTTTT. It is translated as CASSQDKRGTGELFF.

The V and J genes are TRBV11-2 and TRBJ1-2; TRBD1 matches at 8 bases. CDR1 and CDR2 (germline): SGHAT, FQNNGV. V lost 2 bases, J lost 11 bases, and 7 bases stayed unmatched. CDR3 length: 13 amino acids. In DNA form, the CDR3 reads TGTGCCAGCAGCTTATGGCGGGGACAGGCGTACACCTTC. This encodes CASSLWRGQAYTF.

This clone was detected only once. The chain combines TRBV4-2 with TRBJ2-7; weak D call: TRBD2 (5 bases). The CDR3 has 15 amino acids. Germline lookup yields CDR1 LGHNA and CDR2 YNFKEQ. V gave up 1 base and J gave up 5 bases, with 15 bases separating them. The CDR3 DNA reads TGTGCCAGCAGCCAAGGGGTAGCGATAATCGACGAGCAGTACTTC. Translated: CASSQGVAIIDEQYF.

V gene TRBV25-1 combines with J gene TRBJ2-1, with 10 bases aligning to TRBD1. Germline values: CDR1 MGHDK, CDR2 SYGVNS. The junction had 8 bases not matched to a gene; V was cut back by 8 bases and J by 7 bases. The CDR3 spans 14 residues. The CDR3 DNA reads as TGTGCCAGCTCCTCGGGACAGGGGCGTAATGAGCAGTTCTTC. Its translation is CASSSGQGRNEQFF.

Of note for this clone: Additional DNA sequences in this sample encode the identical CDR3. This rearrangement joins TRBV7-9 to TRBJ1-3, with D possibly being TRBD1 (5 bases). The V end lost 1 base, the J end lost 2 bases, and 6 bases lay between the germline ends. Germline values: CDR1 SEHNR, CDR2 FQNEAQ (reference sequence). The CDR3 consists of 14 residues. CDR3 bases: TGTGCCAGCAGCTTAGGGGGCACTGGAAACACCATATATTTT. Translating gives CASSLGGTGNTIYF.

J is TRBJ2-3 and V is TRBV5-6; tentative D call: TRBD2 (6 bases). The CDR3 covers 17 residues. Trimming stripped 1 base from V and 1 base from J, with 16 bases between. From germline, CDR1 is SGHDT and CDR2 YYEEEE. CDR3 sequence: CASSLRTIADRTDTQYF. In DNA, the CDR3 is TGTGCCAGCAGCTTGAGAACCATAGCGGACCGCACAGATACGCAGTATTTT.

V gene TRBV10-3 combines with J gene TRBJ2-2, with D perhaps matching TRBD1 (6 bases). The CDR3 runs to 15 residues. Germline CDR1 ENHRY, CDR2 SYGVKD. Trimming shortened V by 3 bases and J by 3 bases, and 11 bases separated the two germline ends. The CDR3 bases are TGTGCCATCAGTGAATACAGGGCGGACACCGGGGAGCTGTTTTTT. Translating gives CAISEYRADTGELFF.

This chain joins TRBV7-9 and TRBJ1-2; possible D gene TRBD1, 6 bases. The CDR3 totals 15 residues. Trimming left V 5 bases short and J 2 bases short, with 15 bases between. CDR1 and CDR2 from the germline V gene are SEHNR and FQNEAQ (reference sequence). The CDR3 region has the DNA TGTGCCAGCAGCCTTGGACAGCCAATGAACTATGGCTACACCTTC. This encodes CASSLGQPMNYGYTF.

V is TRBV4-1 and J is TRBJ2-1, with D unclear. V lost 1 base to trimming and J lost 6 bases, with 7 bases between them. CDR3 length: 13 amino acids. CDR1 is MGHRA, CDR2 YSYEKL, per germline. The CDR3 region is CASSQGALNEQFF. CDR3 sequence (DNA): TGCGCCAGCAGCCAAGGGGCCCTCAATGAGCAGTTCTTC.

This chain joins TRBV2 and TRBJ2-7; TRBD1 is a possible D gene (6 bases). CDR1 and CDR2 (germline): SNHLY, FYNNEI. The CDR3 has 14 residues. V was pared by 4 bases and J by 2 bases, with 12 bases between. The CDR3 DNA reads as TGTGCCAGCAGTGGTCAGGGGTTGGCCTACGAGCAGTACTTC. This sequence encodes CASSGQGLAYEQYF.